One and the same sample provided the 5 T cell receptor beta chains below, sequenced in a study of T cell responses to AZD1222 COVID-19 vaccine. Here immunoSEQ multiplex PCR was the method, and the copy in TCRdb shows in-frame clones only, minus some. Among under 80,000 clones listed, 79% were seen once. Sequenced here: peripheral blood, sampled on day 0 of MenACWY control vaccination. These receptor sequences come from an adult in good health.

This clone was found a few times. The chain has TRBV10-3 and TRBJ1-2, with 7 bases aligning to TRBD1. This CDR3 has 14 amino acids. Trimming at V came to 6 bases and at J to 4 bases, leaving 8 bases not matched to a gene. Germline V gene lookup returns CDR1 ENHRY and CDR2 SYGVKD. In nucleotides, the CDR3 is TGTGCCATCAGGCGGGACAGCGAGGCCTATGGCTACACCTTC. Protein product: CAIRRDSEAYGYTF.

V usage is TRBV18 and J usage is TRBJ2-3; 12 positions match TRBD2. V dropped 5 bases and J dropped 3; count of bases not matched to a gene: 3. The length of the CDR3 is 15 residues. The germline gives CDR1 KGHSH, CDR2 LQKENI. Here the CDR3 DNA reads TGTGCCAGCTCAGGACTAGCGGGGAGTACAGATACGCAGTATTTT. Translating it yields CASSGLAGSTDTQYF.

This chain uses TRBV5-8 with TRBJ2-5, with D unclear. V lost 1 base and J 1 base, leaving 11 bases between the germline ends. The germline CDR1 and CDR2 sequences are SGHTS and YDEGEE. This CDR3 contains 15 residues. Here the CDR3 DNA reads TGTGCCAGCAGCTTGATGCTGCCGGGCCAAGAGACCCAGTACTTC. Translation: CASSLMLPGQETQYF.

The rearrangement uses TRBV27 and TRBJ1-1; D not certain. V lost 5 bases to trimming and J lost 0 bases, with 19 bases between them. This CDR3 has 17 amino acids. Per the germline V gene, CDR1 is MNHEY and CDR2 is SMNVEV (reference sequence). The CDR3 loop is CASSPGRERKLNTEAFF. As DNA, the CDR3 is TGTGCCAGCAGTCCCGGACGAGAACGCAAGTTGAACACTGAAGCTTTCTTT.

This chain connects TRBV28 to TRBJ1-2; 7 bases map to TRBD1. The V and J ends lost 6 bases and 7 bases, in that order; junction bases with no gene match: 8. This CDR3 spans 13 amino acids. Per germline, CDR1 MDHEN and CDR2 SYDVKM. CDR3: CASRAPGGSGYTF. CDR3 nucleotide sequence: TGTGCCAGCAGAGCCCCAGGGGGGAGTGGCTACACCTTC.